The 9 T cell receptor beta chains below all came from one sample that was sequenced in a study of vaccination effects on CD4 cells after COVID-19. After about 10 days in culture, the CD4+ T cells were isolated. No antigens are known for them. Some clones are missing from TCRdb's copy, which holds only in-frame ones; the method was immunoSEQ multiplex PCR. This sample has tens of thousands of clones, with around 77% found just once. This specimen was CD4+ T cells from PBMCs cultured without peptide, taken before COVID-19 vaccination. All receptors come from a human donor who received a COVID-19 vaccine.

This clone was detected a few times. The CDR3 DNA is TGTGCCAGCAGTGGAGTCGCAGCCATTAGCCTTTACGAGCAGTACGTC. Its translation: CASSGVAAISLYEQYV. The chain carries TRBV6-4 and TRBJ2-7; D is unresolved. This CDR3 is 16 amino acids long. V was clipped by 4 bases and J by 4 bases, with 20 bases between them. CDR1 is MRHNA, CDR2 SNTAGT, per germline.

The V and J genes are TRBV11-2 and TRBJ2-1; D is perhaps TRBD2 (6 bases). Trimming took off 3 bases at V and 3 bases at J, with 9 bases between the two ends. The CDR3 contains 14 residues. Germline CDR1 is SGHAT and CDR2 is FQNNGV. CDR3 in amino acids: CASSFRDFYNEQFF. In DNA, the CDR3 is TGTGCCAGCAGCTTCCGGGACTTCTACAATGAGCAGTTCTTC.

The gene calls are TRBV7-2 and TRBJ2-2; 15 bases are shared with TRBD2. The CDR3 is 15 amino acids. V dropped 11 bases and J dropped 4; count of bases not matched to a gene: 5. Germline assignment: CDR1 SGHTA and CDR2 FQGNSA. The CDR3 DNA follows: TGTGCCGGACTAGCGGGGGGGCGTAGCACCGGGGAGCTGTTTTTT. Residues: CAGLAGGRSTGELFF. The full variable domain, with the rest looked up from reference TRBV7-2 and TRBJ2-2, is GAGVSQSPSNKVTEKGKDVELRCDPISGHTALYWYRQSLGQGLEFLIYFQGNSAPDKSGLPSDRFSAERTGGSVSTLTIQRTQQEDSAVYLCAGLAGGRSTGELFFGEGSRLTVL.

This clone was detected only a few times. This chain connects TRBV11-3 to TRBJ1-1; 7 nucleotides match TRBD1. Per germline, CDR1 SGHNT and CDR2 YENEEA. The CDR3 is 16 residues long. Trimming took 1 base from V and 1 from J; bases not matched to a gene: 6. In DNA, the CDR3 is TGTGCCAGCAGCTTAGGCAGGGGGGCGGCGAACACTGAAGCTTTCTTT. Translating it yields CASSLGRGAANTEAFF.

The gene calls are TRBV11-2 and TRBJ1-6, with D possibly matching TRBD1 (6 bases). Germline CDR1 reads SGHAT; CDR2 reads FQNNGV. V was trimmed by 5 bases and J by 9 bases, leaving 8 bases between them. This CDR3 is built from 12 residues. The CDR3 nucleotides read TGTGCCAGCAGCGTCAGGGGTTCACCCCTCCACTTT. It specifies CASSVRGSPLHF.

The rearrangement joins TRBV4-3 to TRBJ2-5, with TRBD1 matching 8 bases. CDR1 LGHNA and CDR2 YSLEER come from the germline V gene. V gave up 0 bases and J gave up 5 bases; unmatched junction bases: 14. The CDR3 is 18 amino acids. CDR3 residues: CASSQDWQGAFESETQYF. The DNA of the CDR3 is TGCGCCAGCAGCCAAGATTGGCAGGGGGCTTTTGAATCGGAGACCCAGTACTTC.

The chain couples TRBV20-1 to TRBJ2-1; D is undetermined. The germline V gene encodes CDR1 DFQATT and CDR2 SNEGSKA (reference sequence). The V end was cut by 3 bases, the J end by 6 bases, with 3 bases between. There are 10 residues in the CDR3. CDR3 in DNA: TGCAGTGCTAGTTTCAATGAGCAGTTCTTC. The encoded protein is CSASFNEQFF.

This chain joins TRBV3-1 (or the pseudogene TRBV3-2) and TRBJ1-1, with TRBD1 identical over 7 bases. The CDR3 contains 13 residues. Germline V lookup: CDR1 LGHDT, CDR2 YNNKEL (reference sequence). V shed 1 base, J shed 12 bases, and the junction held 8 bases outside the gene matches. The CDR3 here is CASSQAGTVGTFF. In DNA form, the CDR3 reads TGTGCCAGCAGCCAAGCGGGGACAGTGGGGACTTTCTTT.

Here the CDR3 reads CAWSVPTVWWGEKLFF. Here the CDR3 DNA reads TGTGCCTGGAGTGTACCGACAGTCTGGTGGGGTGAAAAACTGTTTTTT. J is TRBJ1-4 and V is TRBV30, with a possible D match to TRBD1 (5 bases). In germline, CDR1 is GTSNPN, CDR2 SVGIG (reference sequence). With 0 bases removed from V and 7 bases from J, the gap between germline ends came to 18 bases. This CDR3 spans 16 amino acids.